A selection of T cell receptor beta chains follows, all from one sample in a study of blood T cell repertoires in COVID-19. Some clones are missing from TCRdb's copy, which holds only in-frame ones; the method was immunoSEQ multiplex PCR. Here the sample spans 120,000 or so clones, about 80% being singletons. The sequenced material came from peripheral blood. The receptors here all came from a man aged 55-75 years with acute or convalescent COVID-19. Each CDR3 is given with its conserved first and last residue. D genes are given only for firm matches. Rows may omit the clone size; those that give it use once, few, many or a size class.

V	D	size	J	length	CDR3	DNA
TRBV19	.	.	TRBJ1-5	15	CASSEGSYSNQPQHF	TGTGCCAGTAGTGAGGGCAGCTATAGCAATCAGCCCCAGCATTTT
TRBV10-1	TRBD2	few	TRBJ2-2	17	CASSEWIAGVGTGELFF	TGCGCCAGCAGTGAGTGGATAGCGGGAGTGGGAACCGGGGAGCTGTTTTTT
TRBV19	TRBD1	.	TRBJ1-1	13	CASSFTGDTEAFF	TGTGCCAGTAGTTTCACAGGGGATACTGAAGCTTTCTTT
TRBV28	.	.	TRBJ1-4	11	CASRIQEKLFF	TGTGCCAGCAGGATACAGGAAAAACTGTTTTTT
TRBV5-4	TRBD2	.	TRBJ2-1	15	CASSRLAGTYNEQFF	TGTGCCAGCAGCCGACTAGCGGGAACTTACAATGAGCAGTTCTTC
TRBV7-9	TRBD1	.	TRBJ2-7	15	CASSLAYRGRYEQYF	TGTGCCAGCAGCTTAGCGTACAGGGGGCGGTACGAGCAGTACTTC
TRBV7-9	.	once	TRBJ2-1	15	CASSFLATSYNEQFF	TGTGCCAGCAGCTTCCTAGCGACCTCCTACAATGAGCAGTTCTTC
TRBV6-5	TRBD1	.	TRBJ2-7	12	CASSSDRVEQYF	TGTGCCAGCAGTTCGGACAGGGTCGAGCAGTACTTC
TRBV4-1	TRBD1	once	TRBJ2-5	16	CASSQGTGAPQETQYF	TGCGCCAGCAGCCAAGGGACAGGGGCCCCCCAGGAGACCCAGTACTTC
TRBV5-1	.	.	TRBJ2-3	15	CASSLGFSGTDTQYF	TGCGCCAGCAGCTTGGGGTTCTCCGGGACAGATACGCAGTATTTT
TRBV27	TRBD1	once	TRBJ2-5	15	CASETRQGSQETQYF	TGTGCCAGCGAGACCAGACAGGGTTCTCAAGAGACCCAGTACTTC
TRBV14	.	.	TRBJ2-5	13	CASSQQSAAAQYF	TGTGCCAGCAGCCAACAAAGCGCGGCGGCCCAGTACTTC
TRBV28	TRBD1	.	TRBJ2-7	12	CATGTGSHEQYF	TGTGCCACCGGGACAGGGTCCCACGAGCAGTACTTC
TRBV27	.	.	TRBJ2-6	17	CASSLSRGTAGANVLTF	TGTGCCAGCAGTTTATCACGCGGGACAGCTGGGGCCAACGTCCTGACTTTC
TRBV4-2	.	.	TRBJ2-2	16	CASSQGAGQNTGELFF	TGTGCCAGCAGCCAAGGGGCCGGCCAGAACACCGGGGAGCTGTTTTTT